This passage covers 28 T cell receptor beta chains from one sample sequenced in a study of blood T cell repertoires in COVID-19. Data came from immunoSEQ multiplex PCR; TCRdb stores just in-frame clones and leaves some out. Of over 200,000 clones listed, over 80% are singletons. Source material: peripheral blood. These receptors originate from a man aged 30-40 years with COVID-19, enrolled during active disease.

The J gene is TRBJ2-7, the V gene TRBV19; D perhaps matches TRBD2 (7 bases). In germline, CDR1 is LNHDA, CDR2 SQIVND (reference sequence). Trimming removed 5 bases at V and 0 bases at J, with 17 bases between. The CDR3 is 16 amino acids. CDR3 protein: CASSPRGGGLSYEQYF. The CDR3 DNA sequence: TGTGCCAGTAGTCCCCGAGGGGGGGGCCTCTCCTACGAGCAGTACTTC.

V is TRBV15 and J is TRBJ2-5; 12 bases line up with TRBD2. V was clipped by 5 bases and J by 5 bases; unmatched bases: 6. Germline-derived CDR1 and CDR2 are LNHNV and YYDKDF (reference sequence). The CDR3 is made up of 15 amino acids. DNA of the CDR3: TGTGCCACCAGCCCTGTGACTAGCGGGAGTGAGACCCAGTACTTC. This codes for CATSPVTSGSETQYF.

The chain employs TRBV3-1 (or the pseudogene TRBV3-2) and TRBJ2-3; 11 bases line up with TRBD2. Trimming removed 4 bases from V and 8 bases from J; junction bases left unmatched: 8. The CDR3 totals 15 residues. Germline loops: CDR1 LGHDT, CDR2 YNNKEL (reference sequence). CDR3 region: CASSLLAGGPGTQYF. In DNA, the CDR3 is TGTGCCAGCAGCCTATTAGCGGGGGGGCCTGGTACGCAGTATTTT.

The V and J genes are TRBV6-6 and TRBJ2-7, with no clear D. Germline V gene sequence: CDR1 MNHNY, CDR2 SVGAGI (reference sequence). CDR3 length equals 15 residues. With 6 bases removed from V and 0 bases from J, the gap between germline ends came to 15 bases. The CDR3 protein is CASSSYPYLSYEQYF. CDR3 coding DNA: TGTGCCAGCAGCTCCTACCCCTACCTCTCCTACGAGCAGTACTTC.

The chain joins TRBV12-5 to TRBJ1-2, with 9 bases identical to TRBD1. Per the germline V gene, CDR1 is LGHNT and CDR2 is FRNRAP. The CDR3 contains 15 residues. Trimming removed 5 bases from V and 2 bases from J; junction bases left unmatched: 6. DNA for the CDR3: TGTGCTAGTGGTCTCCTTGGACAGGGGAACTATGGCTACACCTTC. It yields the protein CASGLLGQGNYGYTF. Full variable domain (outside the CDR3, taken from reference TRBV12-5 and TRBJ1-2): DARVTQTPRHKVTEMGQEVTMRCQPILGHNTVFWYRQTMMQGLELLAYFRNRAPLDDSGMPKDRFSAEMPDATLATLKIQPSEPRDSAVYFCASGLLGQGNYGYTFGSGTRLTVV.

V and J are TRBV19 and TRBJ1-2; D gene ambiguous. Germline-derived CDR1 and CDR2 are LNHDA and SQIVND (reference sequence). CDR3 length: 11 residues. Trimming took 4 bases from V and 5 from J, leaving 5 bases between them. CDR3 in DNA: TGTGCCAGTAGTAGAGGGTATGGCTACACCTTC. It codes for CASSRGYGYTF.

This clone was counted only a few times. This chain uses TRBV19 with TRBJ2-7, with 11 positions matching TRBD1. Germline CDR1 and CDR2: LNHDA and SQIVND (reference sequence). The V and J ends lost 2 bases and 6 bases, in that order; junction bases with no gene match: 9. The CDR3 totals 16 residues. This CDR3 reads CASSINVGTGGIEQYF. The CDR3 DNA follows: TGTGCCAGTAGTATAAACGTGGGGACAGGGGGGATCGAGCAGTACTTC.

V gene TRBV6-5 combines with J gene TRBJ1-2; D gene unclear. CDR3 size: 14 residues. CDR1 and CDR2 from the germline V gene are MNHEY and SVGAGI. V was clipped by 0 bases and J by 4 bases, with 9 bases between them. CDR3 sequence reads: CASSYSRATYGYTF. The CDR3 DNA reads TGTGCCAGCAGTTACTCGAGGGCAACCTATGGCTACACCTTC.

The CDR3: CASSLDRVAYEQYF. In DNA, the CDR3 is TGTGCCAGCAGCTTGGACAGGGTTGCCTACGAGCAGTACTTC. The V call is TRBV5-6, the J call TRBJ2-7; D possibly corresponds to TRBD1 (6 bases). CDR3 length: 14 residues. V was trimmed by 0 bases and J by 2 bases, leaving 9 bases between them. CDR1 is SGHDT, CDR2 YYEEEE, per germline.

This rearrangement joins TRBV27 to TRBJ1-2; 7 bases fit TRBD1. Germline CDR1 reads MNHEY; CDR2 reads SMNVEV (reference sequence). Trimming removed 5 bases from V and 8 bases from J; junction bases left unmatched: 8. The CDR3 extends over 13 amino acids. The CDR3 region is CASSPTGRGGYTF. CDR3 DNA: TGTGCCAGCAGTCCGACAGGGAGAGGCGGCTACACCTTC.

This sequence joins TRBV7-2 and TRBJ2-7; the match to TRBD1 covers 9 bases. In germline, CDR1 is SGHTA, CDR2 FQGNSA. V lost 3 bases to trimming and J lost 2 bases; unmatched junction nucleotides: 5. This CDR3 region has 15 residues. CDR3 DNA sequence: TGTGCCAGCAGCTTTGGGACAGGGTCGACCTACGAGCAGTACTTC. Amino acids: CASSFGTGSTYEQYF.

CDR3 sequence (DNA): TGTGCCAGCACCCCCGGGGGGGGAGATACGCAGTATTTT. Translated: CASTPGGGDTQYF. J is TRBJ2-3 and V is TRBV6-5; 8 nucleotides align to TRBD2. V lost 7 bases to trimming and J lost 5 bases; unmatched junction nucleotides: 5. The V gene's germline CDR1 is MNHEY and CDR2 SVGAGI. The CDR3 length is 13 residues.

The chain carries TRBV19 and TRBJ2-7, with D perhaps TRBD2 (5 bases). CDR1 LNHDA and CDR2 SQIVND come from the germline V gene (reference sequence). The CDR3 consists of 14 residues. V dropped 5 bases and J dropped 9 bases, with 20 bases sitting between them. The CDR3 spells CASSLNLRAAWQYF. The CDR3 DNA reads as TGTGCCAGTAGTCTCAATTTGAGGGCGGCGTGGCAGTACTTC.

This clone was detected only a few times. The rearrangement joins TRBV12-3 or TRBV12-4 to TRBJ1-1; 7 nucleotides align to TRBD1. The CDR3 extends over 13 amino acids. After removal of 6 bases from V and 5 bases from J, the junction contained 6 bases not matched to a gene. CDR3 sequence reads: CASRYRGRTEAFF. DNA of the CDR3: TGTGCCAGCAGGTACAGGGGAAGAACTGAAGCTTTCTTT.

This clone showed up just once. The chain recombines TRBV30 with TRBJ1-1, with a possible D match to TRBD1 (6 bases). The CDR3 extends over 14 amino acids. Germline CDR1 and CDR2: GTSNPN and SVGIG (reference sequence). Trimming pared 4 bases from V and 0 bases from J, leaving 12 bases between. In DNA form, the CDR3 reads TGTGCCTGGAATTTGGACAGCTTGAACACTGAAGCTTTCTTT. Amino acid sequence: CAWNLDSLNTEAFF.

The CDR3 is CASSIVPGGSSPLHF. The DNA of the CDR3 is TGTGCCAGTAGTATAGTACCCGGGGGGAGTTCACCCCTCCACTTT. The rearrangement links TRBV19 to TRBJ1-6; weak D call: TRBD1 (5 bases). Per the germline V gene, CDR1 is LNHDA and CDR2 is SQIVND (reference sequence). This CDR3 comprises 15 residues. V lost 1 base and J 9 bases, leaving 13 bases between the germline ends. Filled out from reference TRBV19 and TRBJ1-6, the complete variable domain reads DGGITQSPKYLFRKEGQNVTLSCEQNLNHDAMYWYRQDPGQGLRLIYYSQIVNDFQKGDIAEGYSVSREKKESFPLTVTSAQKNPTAFYLCASSIVPGGSSPLHFGNGTRLTVT.

CDR3: CASSPIGGETGELFF. The DNA of the CDR3 is TGTGCCAGCAGCCCGATAGGGGGCGAAACCGGGGAGCTGTTTTTT. V usage is TRBV28 and J usage is TRBJ2-2; 7 bases match TRBD1. The CDR3 extends over 15 amino acids. V shed 6 bases, J shed 5 bases, and the junction held 9 bases outside the gene matches. Germline V CDR1 and CDR2: MDHEN, SYDVKM.

This clone occurred once. The chain is built from TRBV19 and TRBJ1-5, with 7 bases lining up with TRBD1. The CDR3 length is 15 residues. V gave up 6 bases and J gave up 3 bases; unmatched junction bases: 8. Germline V lookup: CDR1 LNHDA, CDR2 SQIVND (reference sequence). CDR3 in DNA: TGTGCCAGTAGCACCCGGGACAGCTTCAATCAGCCCCAGCATTTT. This sequence encodes CASSTRDSFNQPQHF.

The V call is TRBV4-3, the J call TRBJ1-4; 7 nucleotides match TRBD1. Germline CDR1 LGHNA, CDR2 YSLEER. The CDR3 has 17 amino acids. With V trimmed by 3 bases and J by 4 bases, 11 bases remained unmatched. The CDR3: CASSHSPRGRDNEKLFF. CDR3 in DNA: TGCGCCAGCAGCCACAGCCCAAGGGGGCGGGATAATGAAAAACTGTTTTTT.

This clone was picked up one time. This chain links TRBV11-2 with TRBJ2-2; D call uncertain. Trimming left V 0 bases short and J 1 base short, with 3 bases between. Germline V gives CDR1 SGHAT, CDR2 FQNNGV. This CDR3 region has 14 residues. CDR3 sequence reads: CASSLDLNTGELFF. The DNA for the CDR3 is TGTGCCAGCAGCTTAGACTTGAACACCGGGGAGCTGTTTTTT. Combining the CDR3 with reference TRBV11-2 and TRBJ2-2 gives the whole variable domain EAGVAQSPRYKIIEKRQSVAFWCNPISGHATLYWYQQILGQGPKLLIQFQNNGVVDDSQLPKDRFSAERLKGVDSTLKIQPAKLEDSAVYLCASSLDLNTGELFFGEGSRLTVL.

This chain connects TRBV7-2 to TRBJ1-2; 9 bases line up with TRBD1. J lost 8 bases, V lost 8 bases, and 9 bases had no gene match. Germline V lookup: CDR1 SGHTA, CDR2 FQGNSA. CDR3 length: 13 amino acids. The chain's CDR3 is CASLPLDRGGYTF. As DNA, the CDR3 is TGTGCCAGCCTGCCACTGGACAGGGGCGGCTACACCTTC.

The rearrangement uses TRBV7-9 and TRBJ1-2; TRBD1 matches at 12 bases. From germline, CDR1 is SEHNR and CDR2 FQNEAQ (reference sequence). V trimming: 5 bases; J trimming: 1 base; junction bases outside the gene matches: 8. This CDR3 region has 17 residues. In nucleotides, the CDR3 is TGTGCCAGCAGCGGAGGGGGACAGGGGGCGATTAACTATGGCTACACCTTC. The encoded protein is CASSGGGQGAINYGYTF.

This rearrangement joins TRBV27 to TRBJ1-5; tentatively, D is TRBD1 (6 bases). The CDR3 totals 17 residues. V was cut by 5 bases and J by 0 bases, with 17 bases left in between. Per germline, CDR1 MNHEY and CDR2 SMNVEV (reference sequence). As DNA, the CDR3 is TGTGCCAGCAGTCCCCATGGACAGACTTATAGCAATCAGCCCCAGCATTTT. Protein: CASSPHGQTYSNQPQHF.

This clone was picked up one time. The chain links TRBV28 to TRBJ1-6, with D perhaps TRBD1 (6 bases). The CDR3 extends over 15 amino acids. V shed 6 bases and J shed 5 bases, with 14 bases lying between them. Germline CDR1 and CDR2: MDHEN and SYDVKM. The CDR3 loop reads CASREQGIDNSPLHF. The DNA of the CDR3 is TGTGCCAGCAGAGAGCAGGGGATCGATAATTCACCCCTCCACTTT.

This chain connects TRBV9 to TRBJ2-1, with 10 bases fitting TRBD2. CDR1 SGDLS and CDR2 YYNGEE come from the germline V gene. The CDR3 sequence is 16 residues long. Losses at the gene ends were 6 bases for V and 4 bases for J; bases not matched to a gene: 10. The CDR3 DNA reads TGTGCCAGCACCCAGAAGGGTAGCGGGGGGTACAATGAGCAGTTCTTC. Its translation: CASTQKGSGGYNEQFF.

This clone was seen just once. The J gene is TRBJ2-2, the V gene TRBV4-2, with D maybe TRBD2 (5 bases). The CDR3 loop spans 18 amino acids. The V end was cut by 0 bases, the J end by 0 bases, with 14 bases between. Germline-derived CDR1 and CDR2 are LGHNA and YNFKEQ. The CDR3 DNA reads TGTGCCAGCAGCCAAGAGCCGGGATGGAGCTCGAACACCGGGGAGCTGTTTTTT. Its translation: CASSQEPGWSSNTGELFF.

The chain employs TRBV7-3 and TRBJ1-3; the D gene is possibly TRBD1 (5 bases). The CDR3 is made up of 12 amino acids. In germline, CDR1 is SGHTA, CDR2 FQGTGA. V was shortened by 2 bases and J by 7 bases, with 6 bases between the two germline ends. CDR3: CASSLGGNTIYF. The CDR3 nucleotides are TGTGCCAGCAGCTTAGGGGGGAACACCATATATTTT. The full variable domain, completed using reference TRBV7-3 and TRBJ1-3, is GAGVSQTPSNKVTEKGKYVELRCDPISGHTALYWYRQSLGQGPEFLIYFQGTGAADDSGLPNDRFFAVRPEGSVSTLKIQRTERGDSAVYLCASSLGGNTIYFGEGSWLTVV.

The chain is built from TRBV24-1 and TRBJ1-5, with 9 positions matching TRBD1. Germline trimming cut 7 bases from V and 7 bases from J; bases unmatched to any gene: 4. The CDR3 is 13 amino acids. Germline V gene data show CDR1 as KGHDR and CDR2 as SFDVKD. The CDR3 loop is CATSGQGYQPQHF. The CDR3 DNA reads as TGTGCCACCAGCGGACAGGGGTACCAGCCCCAGCATTTT.